A single sample is the source of the 17 T cell receptor beta chains below, sequenced in a study of Graves' ophthalmopathy and Graves' hyperthyroidism. CDR3 regions of TCR beta were amplified from RNA transcripts. HTBI primers primed a first-round RT-PCR, and a second-round multiplex PCR followed. MiXCR was run by TCRdb on the multiplex PCR reads, yielding one entry per CDR3 protein. The data show more than 300,000 distinct CDR3 sequences, with 15% seen just once and roughly 7% held by the top ten. The material sequenced was peripheral blood. The receptors originated from a woman aged 18-35 years with stable Graves' hyperthyroidism.

Concerning this clonotype: The junction does not match germline at one end; this may be a read error. The chain is built from TRBV11-2 and TRBJ2-4, with no clear D. CDR3 length: 13 residues. CDR1 is SGHAT, CDR2 FQNNGV, per germline. The CDR3 is CASSSSPGNIKYF. The CDR3 DNA follows: TGTGCCAGCAGCTCCTCCCCCGGAAACATTAAGTACTTC.

This clonotype was seen many times. The chain combines TRBV7-3 with TRBJ2-6; TRBD1 aligns across 9 bases. Germline CDR1 and CDR2: SGHTA and FQGTGA. V shed 5 bases and J 2 bases; nucleotides not matched to a gene: 4. The CDR3 runs to 16 residues. The DNA of the CDR3 is TGTGCCAGCAGCACACAGGGGGCGGCTGGGGCCAACGTCCTGACTTTC. Protein product: CASSTQGAAGANVLTF.

The J gene is TRBJ2-2, the V gene TRBV20-1; tentatively, D is TRBD1 (6 bases). V was trimmed by 1 base and J by 1 base, leaving 7 bases between them. Germline V CDR1 and CDR2: DFQATT, SNEGSKA (reference sequence). CDR3 length: 14 amino acids. This CDR3 reads CSARGTENTGELFF. Here the CDR3 DNA reads TGCAGTGCTAGAGGGACAGAGAACACCGGGGAGCTGTTTTTT.

This clonotype was seen a few times. The chain uses TRBV18 and TRBJ2-7; D is uncertain. The germline gives CDR1 KGHSH, CDR2 LQKENI. This CDR3 region has 14 residues. Trimming left V 3 bases short and J 3 bases short, with 12 bases between. The CDR3: CASSPLPPSYEQYF. The CDR3 coding sequence is TGTGCCAGCTCACCTCTCCCCCCAAGCTACGAGCAGTACTTC.

This clonotype showed up many times. The chain uses TRBV7-8 and TRBJ2-5; either TRBD1 or TRBD2 may supply D (6 bases each). Between the trimmed V and J ends, which lost 1 base and 5 bases, there was a span of 14 bases. Germline V lookup: CDR1 SGHVS, CDR2 FQNEAQ. This CDR3 is 15 amino acids long. The DNA of the CDR3 is TGTGCCAGCAGCTTAGGGTGGGGGGCCCCGGAGACCCAGTACTTC. Translation gives CASSLGWGAPETQYF. Using reference TRBV7-8 and TRBJ2-5 for the parts outside the CDR3, the full variable domain is GAGVSQSPRYKVAKRGQDVALRCDPISGHVSLFWYQQALGQGPEFLTYFQNEAQLDKSGLPSDRFFAERPEGSVSTLKIQRTQQEDSAVYLCASSLGWGAPETQYFGPGTRLLVL.

This clonotype has a count of ten or more. This rearrangement joins TRBV27 to TRBJ2-2, with D unresolved. V lost 3 bases and J lost 3, with 17 bases in between. CDR1 and CDR2 (germline): MNHEY, SMNVEV (reference sequence). The CDR3 has 17 amino acids. The CDR3 DNA follows: TGTGCCAGCAGTTTCTTATATTCAGCAAAGGACACCGGGGAGCTGTTTTTT. Translation gives CASSFLYSAKDTGELFF.

This clonotype was seen at least ten times. V and J are TRBV9 and TRBJ2-5, with TRBD1 matching over 7 bases. The CDR3 loop spans 14 amino acids. In germline, CDR1 is SGDLS, CDR2 YYNGEE. The trim removed 4 bases at V and 4 bases at J, leaving 7 bases unmatched. The CDR3 DNA reads as TGTGCCAGCAGCAAGGAGACAGGGCCAGAGACCCAGTACTTC. Translation gives CASSKETGPETQYF.

This clonotype was seen ten or more times. At one boundary the junction diverges from the germline segment, which might be a read error. The chain uses TRBV6-2 or TRBV6-3 and TRBJ2-4, with unresolved D. CDR1 and CDR2 from the germline V gene are MNHEY and SVGEGT. The CDR3 has 15 residues. The CDR3 loop reads CASSYATVAKNIKYF. DNA for the CDR3: TGTGCCAGCAGTTACGCGACGGTTGCCAAAAACATTAAGTACTTC.

This clonotype was recorded a few times. This rearrangement joins TRBV2 to TRBJ1-5; 7 bases are a match to TRBD1. The CDR3 runs to 13 residues. CDR1 is SNHLY and CDR2 is FYNNEI in the germline V gene. J was trimmed by 7 bases and V by 8 bases; bases with no gene match: 8. CDR3 residues: CASATGWAQPQHF. The CDR3 nucleotides read TGTGCCAGCGCGACAGGGTGGGCCCAGCCCCAGCATTTT.

Comments on this clonotype: The final CDR3 position lacks the conserved phenylalanine or tryptophan, pointing to a likely read error. This rearrangement joins TRBV19 to TRBJ1-2; D call uncertain. Germline V CDR1 and CDR2: LNHDA, SQIVND (reference sequence). The CDR3 is 13 residues long. Trimming stripped 6 bases from V and 2 bases from J, with 10 bases between. The CDR3 coding sequence is TGTGCCAGTAGGCCGAGCGGGAACTATGGCTACACCTAC. It yields the protein CASRPSGNYGYTY.

This clonotype was seen repeatedly, ten times or more. The genes are TRBV7-2 and TRBJ2-7, with 7 bases fitting TRBD1. Germline CDR1 and CDR2: SGHTA and FQGNSA. The CDR3 runs to 15 residues. Trimming at V came to 2 bases and at J to 2 bases, leaving 6 bases not matched to a gene. The CDR3, as DNA: TGTGCCAGCAGCTTAAAAAGGGGGCACACCTACGAGCAGTACTTC. This translates into CASSLKRGHTYEQYF.

This clonotype was observed many times. The chain links TRBV6-5 to TRBJ2-7; D gene unclear. This CDR3 comprises 12 residues. Trimming shortened V by 8 bases and J by 0 bases, and 8 bases separated the two germline ends. CDR1 is MNHEY and CDR2 is SVGAGI in the germline V gene. CDR3 bases: TGTGCCAGCTTGGGGAACTCCTACGAGCAGTACTTC. Protein sequence: CASLGNSYEQYF.

This clonotype was counted ten times or more. The chain links TRBV2 to TRBJ1-1, with TRBD1 matching 7 bases. The trim removed 6 bases at V and 10 bases at J, leaving 11 bases unmatched. This CDR3 contains 13 residues. Germline loops: CDR1 SNHLY, CDR2 FYNNEI. CDR3 residues: CASRVQGKKGAFF. CDR3 sequence (DNA): TGTGCCAGCAGAGTACAGGGGAAAAAGGGAGCTTTCTTT.

This clonotype was observed many times. The chain couples TRBV11-3 to TRBJ2-2; D remains ambiguous. The CDR3 is 14 amino acids. Trimming removed 2 bases at V and 2 bases at J, with 6 bases between. Per germline, CDR1 SGHNT and CDR2 YENEEA. In nucleotides, the CDR3 is TGTGCCAGCAGCTTAAACGCAAACACCGGGGAGCTGTTTTTT. It specifies CASSLNANTGELFF.

The sample holds many counts of this clonotype. J is TRBJ1-2 and V is TRBV19; D may be TRBD1 (5 bases). The V gene's germline CDR1 is LNHDA and CDR2 SQIVND (reference sequence). The CDR3 length is 13 residues. Trimming left V 7 bases short and J 4 bases short, with 13 bases between. The CDR3 reads CASIKTGGYGYTF. CDR3 coding DNA: TGTGCCAGTATTAAGACGGGGGGCTATGGCTACACCTTC.

Of note for this clonotype: An end of the junction does not agree with germline; a read error may underlie this. The gene calls are TRBV7-8 and TRBJ2-7; D is ambiguous. CDR3 size: 15 residues. The germline V gene has CDR1 SGHVS and CDR2 FQNEAQ. CDR3 loop: CASSAIRIPSDEQYF. CDR3 sequence (DNA): TGTGCCAGCAGCGCCATTCGGATCCCCTCCGACGAGCAGTACTTC.

This clonotype has a count of ten or more. The rearrangement links TRBV29-1 to TRBJ2-7, with D hard to call. Germline V gene sequence: CDR1 SQVTM, CDR2 ANQGSEA. V lost 7 bases and J 3 bases, leaving 10 bases between the germline ends. The length of the CDR3 is 11 residues. In nucleotides, the CDR3 is TGCAGCGCCTTAGGTGGCTACGAGCAGTACTTC. As protein: CSALGGYEQYF.